This T cell receptor (beta chain) was captured in a study of ipilimumab plus nivolumab after autologous stem cell transplantation (dated by TCRdb to the early 2020s). Background on the whole study: Trial patients received a median of 5 ipilimumab doses and under 10 nivolumab doses. Patients with high-risk diffuse large B cell lymphoma, mature T cell lymphoma, or multiple myeloma undergoing autologous transplant were enrolled in the trial. Around 40 patients made up the trial's intent-to-treat population. The research as a whole found: Combined checkpoint inhibition appeared tolerable as post-transplant consolidation, according to the authors' conclusion. Per the authors, a biologic rationale for further study of the post-transplant checkpoint inhibition approach was offered by T cell receptor repertoire, regulatory T cell phenotype and gut microbiota profiles.

Library prep was done by the immunoSEQ multiplex PCR assay. TCRdb provides this immuneACCESS table in a form limited to in-frame rearrangements. Some clones are lacking; in checked studies, under half of them reflect an unresolved V gene, and why the rest are absent is not known. For this sample the table gives approximately 16,000 clones, of which 60% to 75% were detected only once. Of the sample, under 11% is held by the ten largest clones. Points on this clone: The specificity of this receptor is unknown. The record has no base qualities; no much larger clone is one base away.

From a lookup of the germline V gene, CDR1 and CDR2 are SGHTA and FQGTGA. V is pruned by 5 bases and J by 5 bases, leaving 9 bases of the junction without a gene match. Including cysteine and phenylalanine, the CDR3 has 15 amino acids. Left in the record is the CDR3 DNA by itself, 45 bases read in frame from the first base. Checkpoint therapy was initiated 14 to 28 days after autologous transplant, and ipilimumab was administered at 1 mg/kg intravenously on day 1 of selected weeks. Nivolumab was administered at 3 mg/kg intravenously on day 1 of weeks 1, 4, 7, 10, and every two weeks through week 26. This Phase Ib clinical trial tested ipilimumab plus nivolumab, a combined checkpoint inhibition, as consolidation after autologous stem cell transplantation.

The clonotype comes from a male donor with primary mediastinal lymphoma. This specimen consisted of PBMCs, obtained in a trial of ipilimumab plus nivolumab as post-transplant consolidation. The receptor chain draws on TRBV7-3 and TRBJ2-5; 9 junctional bases match TRBD1. The CDR3 region reads CASSPKTGGWETQYF. The DNA is TGTGCCAGCAGCCCTAAAACAGGGGGCTGGGAGACCCAGTACTTC.